Below are 3 T cell receptor beta chains sequenced from a single sample in a study of blood T cell repertoires in COVID-19. The repertoire was sequenced with immunoSEQ multiplex PCR; TCRdb's copy has only in-frame clones and lacks some. This sample has fewer than 250,000 clones; 89% occur once, and the top ten carry around 8.4%. The sample taken for sequencing was PBMCs or T cells enriched from blood (not recorded which). These receptors were obtained from a woman aged 18-30 years who had recovered from COVID-19.

V usage is TRBV4-1 and J usage is TRBJ1-4; 7 bases agree with TRBD1. The CDR3 covers 16 residues. The V segment lost 0 bases and the J segment 7 bases; nucleotides outside the gene matches: 8. Germline loops: CDR1 MGHRA, CDR2 YSYEKL. The CDR3 sequence is CASSQDLRGRGEKLFF. For the CDR3, the DNA is TGCGCCAGCAGCCAAGACCTAAGGGGGCGAGGTGAAAAACTGTTTTTT.

This clone has a single count. J is TRBJ2-7 and V is TRBV5-1; possible D gene TRBD2, 5 bases. The CDR3 runs to 15 residues. Deletions cut 4 bases from V and 6 bases from J, with 20 bases between. Germline V CDR1 and CDR2: SGHRS, YFSETQ. The DNA for the CDR3 is TGCGCCAGCAGCACCCAGCCCCGGGGAGCGCCCGAGCAGTACTTC. Its translation: CASSTQPRGAPEQYF.

This clone was observed a single time. The CDR3 coding sequence is TGTGCCAGCAGCTTAGATCTGGGGAGCACTGAAGCTTTCTTT. It specifies CASSLDLGSTEAFF. The rearrangement uses TRBV7-8 and TRBJ1-1; D gene unclear. This CDR3 region has 14 residues. Germline V gene sequence: CDR1 SGHVS, CDR2 FQNEAQ. Trimming pared 1 base from V and 4 bases from J, leaving 10 bases between. Filled out from reference TRBV7-8 and TRBJ1-1, the complete variable domain reads GAGVSQSPRYKVAKRGQDVALRCDPISGHVSLFWYQQALGQGPEFLTYFQNEAQLDKSGLPSDRFFAERPEGSVSTLKIQRTQQEDSAVYLCASSLDLGSTEAFFGQGTRLTVV.